These 8 T cell receptor beta chains originate from one sample sequenced in a study of blood T cells in healthy people across ages. It was with a sample-barcoded 5' primer and a J-beta primer mix that a second PCR of about 6 to 12 cycles was run. Each CDR3 protein gets one entry after TCRdb re-called the 5' RACE reads with MiXCR. The sample carries approximately 780,000 distinct CDR3 sequences, roughly 24% recorded once. Another study also made use of these data, one on T cells of mothers and their children.

What was sequenced was blood. These receptors were collected from a boy under 18 in good health.

V and J are TRBV9 and TRBJ2-2; TRBD2 matches at 13 bases. Germline V gene lookup returns CDR1 SGDLS and CDR2 YYNGEE. CDR3 length: 16 residues. The V segment lost 3 bases and the J segment 4 bases; nucleotides outside the gene matches: 3. CDR3 loop: CASSGTSGGGTGELFF. In DNA, the CDR3 is TGTGCCAGCAGCGGAACTAGCGGGGGGGGCACCGGGGAGCTGTTTTTT.

The CDR3, as DNA: TGCAGTGCTAGAGGTCGCCAGGGGGTGAACGAGCAGTACTTC. Its protein product is CSARGRQGVNEQYF. The V gene is TRBV20-1, the J gene TRBJ2-7; 7 positions match TRBD1. The length of the CDR3 is 14 residues. The V segment lost 1 base and the J segment 5 bases; nucleotides outside the gene matches: 8. Germline loops: CDR1 DFQATT, CDR2 SNEGSKA (reference sequence).

The V and J genes are TRBV7-9 and TRBJ1-1, with D possibly matching TRBD1 (6 bases). Germline-derived CDR1 and CDR2 are SEHNR and FQNEAQ (reference sequence). The CDR3 has 14 amino acids. The V and J ends lost 6 bases and 0 bases respectively, with 11 bases between them. The CDR3 nucleotides read TGTGCCAGCAGGCCCACAGGGATGAACACTGAAGCTTTCTTT. Translated: CASRPTGMNTEAFF.

The chain couples TRBV20-1 to TRBJ1-2; possibly TRBD1 for D (5 bases). The CDR3 sequence is 13 residues long. CDR1 is DFQATT, CDR2 SNEGSKA, per germline (reference sequence). The ends were cut back, 5 bases at V and 2 bases at J, with 12 bases in the middle. CDR3 region: CSAAGPLNYGYTF. The CDR3 DNA sequence: TGCAGTGCTGCGGGGCCATTAAACTATGGCTACACCTTC.

This rearrangement joins TRBV2 to TRBJ2-5; D unresolved. V was cut by 6 bases and J by 5 bases, with 13 bases left in between. The CDR3 has 13 amino acids. CDR1 is SNHLY and CDR2 is FYNNEI in the germline V gene. DNA for the CDR3: TGTGCCAGCAGAGGGCCGGATAACGAGACCCAGTACTTC. It encodes CASRGPDNETQYF.

The J gene is TRBJ1-2, the V gene TRBV7-2; D is undetermined. The CDR3 runs 15 residues. Germline lookup yields CDR1 SGHTA and CDR2 FQGNSA. V shed 1 base and J shed 0 bases, with 9 bases lying between them. This CDR3 reads CASSLDWEANYGYTF. CDR3 bases: TGTGCCAGCAGCTTAGACTGGGAAGCTAACTATGGCTACACCTTC. The entire variable domain, with the rest obtained from reference TRBV7-2 and TRBJ1-2, is as follows: GAGVSQSPSNKVTEKGKDVELRCDPISGHTALYWYRQSLGQGLEFLIYFQGNSAPDKSGLPSDRFSAERTGGSVSTLTIQRTQQEDSAVYLCASSLDWEANYGYTFGSGTRLTVV.

The CDR3 spells CSARSPGSQRANYGYTF. The CDR3 bases are TGCAGTGCTAGGTCCCCGGGGTCACAGCGAGCTAACTATGGCTACACCTTC. This sequence joins TRBV20-1 and TRBJ1-2; D call uncertain. V lost 3 bases, J lost 0 bases, and 20 bases lay in between. Germline-derived CDR1 and CDR2 are DFQATT and SNEGSKA (reference sequence). The CDR3 runs to 17 residues.

The chain joins TRBV12-3 or TRBV12-4 to TRBJ2-3; D may be TRBD1 (6 bases). The ends were cut back, 2 bases at V and 6 bases at J, with 9 bases in the middle. The CDR3 runs to 13 residues. The CDR3 loop is CASSLSGVDTQYF. The CDR3 DNA sequence: TGTGCCAGCAGTTTATCAGGGGTTGATACGCAGTATTTT.